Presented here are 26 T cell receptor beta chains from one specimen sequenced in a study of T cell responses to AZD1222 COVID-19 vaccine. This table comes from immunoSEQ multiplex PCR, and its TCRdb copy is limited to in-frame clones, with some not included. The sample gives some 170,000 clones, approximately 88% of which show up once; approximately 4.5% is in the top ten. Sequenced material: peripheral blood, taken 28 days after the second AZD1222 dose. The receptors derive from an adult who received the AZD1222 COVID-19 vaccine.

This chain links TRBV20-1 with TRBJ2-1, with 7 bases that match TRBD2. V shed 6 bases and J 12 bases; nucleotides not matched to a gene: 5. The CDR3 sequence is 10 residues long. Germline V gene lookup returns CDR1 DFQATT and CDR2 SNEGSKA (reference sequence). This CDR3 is CSAVTGGQFF. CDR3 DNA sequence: TGCAGTGCCGTTACGGGGGGGCAGTTCTTC.

The CDR3 region has the DNA TGTGCCAGCAGCTCGGGCGCGGCTAATGAAAAACTGTTTTTT. This sequence encodes CASSSGAANEKLFF. This rearrangement joins TRBV5-6 to TRBJ1-4; unclear D gene. Germline CDR1 reads SGHDT; CDR2 reads YYEEEE. Trimming took 3 bases from V and 3 from J, leaving 9 bases between them. The CDR3 is made up of 14 amino acids.

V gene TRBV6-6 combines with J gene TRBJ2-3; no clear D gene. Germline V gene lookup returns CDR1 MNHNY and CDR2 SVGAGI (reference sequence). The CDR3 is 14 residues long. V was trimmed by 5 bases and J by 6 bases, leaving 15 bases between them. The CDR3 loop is CASSIGRGLDTQYF. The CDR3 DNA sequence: TGTGCCAGCAGTATAGGACGCGGTCTGGATACGCAGTATTTT.

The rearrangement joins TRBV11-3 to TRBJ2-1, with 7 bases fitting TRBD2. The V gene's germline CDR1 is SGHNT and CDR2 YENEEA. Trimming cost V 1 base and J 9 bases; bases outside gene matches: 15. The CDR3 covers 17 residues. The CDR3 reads CASSLGGGKPLFSEQFF. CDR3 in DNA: TGTGCCAGCAGCTTAGGCGGGGGTAAGCCCCTGTTTAGTGAGCAGTTCTTC.

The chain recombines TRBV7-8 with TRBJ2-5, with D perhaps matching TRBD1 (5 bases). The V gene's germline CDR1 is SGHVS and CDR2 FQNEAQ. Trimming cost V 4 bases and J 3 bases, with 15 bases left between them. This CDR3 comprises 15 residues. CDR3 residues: CASSSRRQPKETQYF. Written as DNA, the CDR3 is TGTGCCAGCAGCTCAAGAAGACAGCCGAAAGAGACCCAGTACTTC.

The CDR3 DNA follows: TGCGCCAGCAGCTTAAGTTCCGGGCATAATGAAAAACTGTTTTTT. Amino acids: CASSLSSGHNEKLFF. The chain combines TRBV5-1 with TRBJ1-4, with D unresolved. This CDR3 is 15 amino acids long. The V gene lost 2 bases and the J gene lost 4 bases, with 12 bases spanning the gap. The germline gives CDR1 SGHRS, CDR2 YFSETQ.

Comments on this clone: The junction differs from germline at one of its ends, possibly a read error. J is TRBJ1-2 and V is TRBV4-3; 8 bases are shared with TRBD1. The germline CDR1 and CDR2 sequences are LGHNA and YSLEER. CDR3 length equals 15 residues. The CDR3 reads CASSQENREWDRLSF. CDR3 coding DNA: TGCGCCAGCAGCCAAGAAAATCGGGAGTGGGACAGGCTCTCCTTC.

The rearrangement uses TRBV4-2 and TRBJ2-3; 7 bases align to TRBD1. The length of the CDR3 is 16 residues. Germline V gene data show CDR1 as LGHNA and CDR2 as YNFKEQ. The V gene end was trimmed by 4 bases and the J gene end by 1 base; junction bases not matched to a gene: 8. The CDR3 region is CASSLQGLVRTDTQYF. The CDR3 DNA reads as TGTGCCAGCAGCCTACAGGGGTTGGTTCGCACAGATACGCAGTATTTT.

The CDR3 loop is CASRTGGRAEAFF. As DNA, the CDR3 is TGTGCCAGCAGAACGGGGGGCAGGGCTGAAGCTTTCTTT. The genes are TRBV6-5 and TRBJ1-1; D perhaps matches TRBD1 (6 bases). With 6 bases removed from V and 6 bases from J, the gap between germline ends came to 14 bases. CDR1 and CDR2 (germline): MNHEY, SVGAGI. CDR3 length: 13 amino acids.

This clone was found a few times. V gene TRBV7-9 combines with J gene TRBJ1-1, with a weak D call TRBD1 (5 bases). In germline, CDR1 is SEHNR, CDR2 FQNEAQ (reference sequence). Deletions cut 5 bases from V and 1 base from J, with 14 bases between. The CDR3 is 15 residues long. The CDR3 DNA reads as TGTGCCAGCAGCCCAGACGGGACTTCGAACACTGAAGCTTTCTTT. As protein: CASSPDGTSNTEAFF.

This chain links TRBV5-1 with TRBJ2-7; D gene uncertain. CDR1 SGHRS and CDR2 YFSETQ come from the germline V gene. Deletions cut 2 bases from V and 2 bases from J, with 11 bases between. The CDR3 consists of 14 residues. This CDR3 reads CASSFSDIPYEQYF. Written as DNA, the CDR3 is TGCGCCAGCAGCTTCTCTGACATTCCCTACGAGCAGTACTTC.

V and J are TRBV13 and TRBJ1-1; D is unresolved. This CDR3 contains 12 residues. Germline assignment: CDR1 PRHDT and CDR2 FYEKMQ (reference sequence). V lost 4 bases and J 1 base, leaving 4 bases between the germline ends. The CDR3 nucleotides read TGTGCCAGCAGCTCAGAGAACACTGAAGCTTTCTTT. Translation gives CASSSENTEAFF.

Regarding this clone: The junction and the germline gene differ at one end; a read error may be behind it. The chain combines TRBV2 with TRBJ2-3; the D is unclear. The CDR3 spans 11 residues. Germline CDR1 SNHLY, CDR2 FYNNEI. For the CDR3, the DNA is TGTGCCAGCAGCCCGTCCGGACCACTCAGGTTT. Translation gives CASSPSGPLRF.

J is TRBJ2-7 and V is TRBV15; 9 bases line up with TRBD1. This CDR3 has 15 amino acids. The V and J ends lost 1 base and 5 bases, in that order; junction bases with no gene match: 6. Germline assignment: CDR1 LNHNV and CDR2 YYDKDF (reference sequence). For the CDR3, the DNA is TGTGCCACCAGCAGAGGGACAGGGGTATCACACGAGCAGTACTTC. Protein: CATSRGTGVSHEQYF.

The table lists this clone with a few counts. The CDR3 nucleotides are TGCGCCAGCAGCCTCGGGAGGATGACTGGGGGCGGCTACACCTTC. Protein: CASSLGRMTGGGYTF. This sequence joins TRBV4-3 and TRBJ1-2, with a weak D call TRBD1 (6 bases). The CDR3 is 15 amino acids. Trimming shortened V by 4 bases and J by 8 bases, and 20 bases separated the two germline ends. Germline V gene data show CDR1 as LGHNA and CDR2 as YSLEER.

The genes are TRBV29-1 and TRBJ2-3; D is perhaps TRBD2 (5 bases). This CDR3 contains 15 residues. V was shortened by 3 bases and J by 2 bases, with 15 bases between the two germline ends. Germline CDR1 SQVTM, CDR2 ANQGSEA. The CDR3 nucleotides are TGCAGCGTTGATTCAGGAAGGCGGGTCACAGATACGCAGTATTTT. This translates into CSVDSGRRVTDTQYF.

CDR3 loop: CASSQGQNFNEQFF. CDR3 DNA: TGTGCCAGCAGCCAAGGACAGAACTTCAATGAGCAGTTCTTC. This sequence joins TRBV3-1 (or the pseudogene TRBV3-2) and TRBJ2-1, with D possibly TRBD1 on 5 matching bases. With 1 base removed from V and 6 bases from J, the gap between germline ends came to 10 bases. The germline CDR1 and CDR2 sequences are LGHDT and YNNKEL (reference sequence). This CDR3 is built from 14 residues.

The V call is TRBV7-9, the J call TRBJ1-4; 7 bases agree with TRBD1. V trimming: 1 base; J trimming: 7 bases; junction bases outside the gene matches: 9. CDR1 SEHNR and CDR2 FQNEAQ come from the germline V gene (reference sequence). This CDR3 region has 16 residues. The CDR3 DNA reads TGTGCCAGCAGCTTAGTAAGGGGGCAAGGAAGTGAAAAACTGTTTTTT. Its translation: CASSLVRGQGSEKLFF.

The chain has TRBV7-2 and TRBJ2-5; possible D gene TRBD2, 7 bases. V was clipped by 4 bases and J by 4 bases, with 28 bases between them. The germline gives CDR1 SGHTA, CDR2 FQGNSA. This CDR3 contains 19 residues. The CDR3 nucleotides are TGTGCCAGCAGCTCGATTACTGGGAGATCCGGGGGGCGTGCAGAGACCCAGTACTTC. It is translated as CASSSITGRSGGRAETQYF.

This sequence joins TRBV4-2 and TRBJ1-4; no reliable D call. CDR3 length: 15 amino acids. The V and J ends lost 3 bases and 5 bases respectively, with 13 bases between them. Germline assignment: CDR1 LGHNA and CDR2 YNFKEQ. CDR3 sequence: CASSQPGQKNEKLFF. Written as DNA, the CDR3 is TGTGCCAGCAGCCAGCCCGGGCAGAAAAATGAAAAACTGTTTTTT.

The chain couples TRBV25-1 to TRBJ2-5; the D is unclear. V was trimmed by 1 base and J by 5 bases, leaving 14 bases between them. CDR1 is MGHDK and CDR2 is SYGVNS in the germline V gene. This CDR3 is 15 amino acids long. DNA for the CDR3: TGTGCCAGCAGTGAATCGTACAGAACCTGGGAGACCCAGTACTTC. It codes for CASSESYRTWETQYF.

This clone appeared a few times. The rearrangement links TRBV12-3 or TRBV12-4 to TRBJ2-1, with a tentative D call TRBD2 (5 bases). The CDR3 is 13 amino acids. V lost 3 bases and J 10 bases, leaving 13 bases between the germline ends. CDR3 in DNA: TGTGCCAGCAGTTTTTCGAGGGTAGGAGAGCAGTTCTTC. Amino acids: CASSFSRVGEQFF.

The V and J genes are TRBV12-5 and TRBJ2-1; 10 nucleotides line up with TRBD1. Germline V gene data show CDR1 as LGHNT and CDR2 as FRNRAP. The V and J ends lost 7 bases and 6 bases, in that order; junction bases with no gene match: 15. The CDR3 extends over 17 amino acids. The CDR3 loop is CASVPDRGLPSGNEQFF. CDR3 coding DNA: TGTGCTAGTGTCCCCGACAGGGGGCTCCCCTCGGGCAATGAGCAGTTCTTC. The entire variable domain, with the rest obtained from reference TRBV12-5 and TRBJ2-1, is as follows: DARVTQTPRHKVTEMGQEVTMRCQPILGHNTVFWYRQTMMQGLELLAYFRNRAPLDDSGMPKDRFSAEMPDATLATLKIQPSEPRDSAVYFCASVPDRGLPSGNEQFFGPGTRLTVL.

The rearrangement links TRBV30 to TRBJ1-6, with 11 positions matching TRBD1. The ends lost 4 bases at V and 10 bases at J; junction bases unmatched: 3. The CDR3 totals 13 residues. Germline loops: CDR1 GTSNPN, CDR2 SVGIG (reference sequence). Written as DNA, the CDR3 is TGTGCCTGGACGGGGACAGGGGGGTCACCCCTCCACTTT. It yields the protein CAWTGTGGSPLHF.

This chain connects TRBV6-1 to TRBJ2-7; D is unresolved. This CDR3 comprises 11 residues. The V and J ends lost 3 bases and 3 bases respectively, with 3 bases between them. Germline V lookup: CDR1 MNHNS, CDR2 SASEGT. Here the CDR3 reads CASSDNYEQYF. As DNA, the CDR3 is TGTGCCAGCAGTGACAACTACGAGCAGTACTTC.

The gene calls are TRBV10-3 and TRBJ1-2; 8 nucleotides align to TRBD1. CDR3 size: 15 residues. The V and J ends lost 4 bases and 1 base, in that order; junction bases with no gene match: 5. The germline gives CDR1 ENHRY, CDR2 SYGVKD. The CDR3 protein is CAISAKDRDNYGYTF. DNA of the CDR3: TGTGCCATCAGTGCCAAGGACAGGGATAACTATGGCTACACCTTC.